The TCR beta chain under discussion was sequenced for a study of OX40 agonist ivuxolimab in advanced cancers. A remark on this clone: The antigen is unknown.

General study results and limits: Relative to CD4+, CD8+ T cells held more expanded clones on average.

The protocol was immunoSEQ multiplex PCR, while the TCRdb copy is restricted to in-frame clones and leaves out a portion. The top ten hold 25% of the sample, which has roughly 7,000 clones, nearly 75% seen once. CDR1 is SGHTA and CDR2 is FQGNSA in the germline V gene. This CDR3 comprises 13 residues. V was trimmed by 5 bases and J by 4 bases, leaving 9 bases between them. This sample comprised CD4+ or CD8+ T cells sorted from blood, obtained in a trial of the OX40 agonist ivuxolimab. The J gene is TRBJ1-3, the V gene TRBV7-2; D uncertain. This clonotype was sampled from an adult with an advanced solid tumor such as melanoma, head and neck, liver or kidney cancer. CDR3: CASSPVGGNTIYF. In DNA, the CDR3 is TGTGCCAGCAGCCCAGTGGGGGGAAACACCATATATTTT.